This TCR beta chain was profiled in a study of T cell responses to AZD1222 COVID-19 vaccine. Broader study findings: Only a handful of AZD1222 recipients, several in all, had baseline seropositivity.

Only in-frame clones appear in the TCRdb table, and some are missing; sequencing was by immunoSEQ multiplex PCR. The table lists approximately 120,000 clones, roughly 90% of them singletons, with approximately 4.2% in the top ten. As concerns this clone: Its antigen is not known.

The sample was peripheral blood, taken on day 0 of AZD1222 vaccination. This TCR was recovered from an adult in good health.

In DNA form, the CDR3 reads TGTGCCAGCAGCCAAGGGAGAGGTCTTAGAGAAAAACTGTTTTTT. This sequence encodes CASSQGRGLREKLFF. The genes are TRBV3-1 (or the pseudogene TRBV3-2) and TRBJ1-4; no reliable D call. The germline gives CDR1 LGHDT, CDR2 YNNKEL (reference sequence). The CDR3 has 15 amino acids. V lost 1 base and J lost 8, with 14 bases in between.